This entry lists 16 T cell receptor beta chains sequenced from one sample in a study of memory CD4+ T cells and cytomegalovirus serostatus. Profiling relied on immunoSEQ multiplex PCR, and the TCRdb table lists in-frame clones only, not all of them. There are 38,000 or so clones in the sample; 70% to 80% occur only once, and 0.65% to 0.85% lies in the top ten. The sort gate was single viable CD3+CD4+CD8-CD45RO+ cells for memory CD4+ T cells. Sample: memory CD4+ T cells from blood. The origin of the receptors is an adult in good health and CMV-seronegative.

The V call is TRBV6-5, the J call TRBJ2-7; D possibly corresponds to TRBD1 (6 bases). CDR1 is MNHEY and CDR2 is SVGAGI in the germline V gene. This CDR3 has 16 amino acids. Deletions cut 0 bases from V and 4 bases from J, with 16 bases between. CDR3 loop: CASSYSKSGQSYEQYF. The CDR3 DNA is TGTGCCAGCAGTTACTCGAAGTCCGGACAGTCGTACGAGCAGTACTTC.

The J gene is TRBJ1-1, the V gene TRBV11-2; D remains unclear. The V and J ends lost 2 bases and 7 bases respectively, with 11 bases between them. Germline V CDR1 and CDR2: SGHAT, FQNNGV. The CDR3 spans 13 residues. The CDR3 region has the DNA TGTGCCAGCAGCTTATTGCGGGGTGGTGAAGCTTTCTTT. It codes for CASSLLRGGEAFF.

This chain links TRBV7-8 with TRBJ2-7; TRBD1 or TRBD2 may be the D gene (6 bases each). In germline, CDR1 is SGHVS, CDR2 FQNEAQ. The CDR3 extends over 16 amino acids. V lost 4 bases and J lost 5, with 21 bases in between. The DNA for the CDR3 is TGTGCCAGCAGCTCCCCCGGACGGGGGCAAATCAACGAGCAGTACTTC. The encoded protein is CASSSPGRGQINEQYF.

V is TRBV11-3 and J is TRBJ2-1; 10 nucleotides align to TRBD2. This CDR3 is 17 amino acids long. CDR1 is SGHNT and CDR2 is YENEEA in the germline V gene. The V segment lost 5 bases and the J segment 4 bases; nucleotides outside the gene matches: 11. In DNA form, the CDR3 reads TGTGCCAGCAGCCCCTACTCTAGCGGGGGCCCTTACAATGAGCAGTTCTTC. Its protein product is CASSPYSSGGPYNEQFF. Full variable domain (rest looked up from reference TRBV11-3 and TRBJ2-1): EAGVVQSPRYKIIEKKQPVAFWCNPISGHNTLYWYLQNLGQGPELLIRYENEEAVDDSQLPKDRFSAERLKGVDSTLKIQPAELGDSAVYLCASSPYSSGGPYNEQFFGPGTRLTVL.

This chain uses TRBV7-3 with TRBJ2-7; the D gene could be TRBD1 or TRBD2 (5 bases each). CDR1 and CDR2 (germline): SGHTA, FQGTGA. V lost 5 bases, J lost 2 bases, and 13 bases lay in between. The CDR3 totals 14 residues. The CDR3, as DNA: TGTGCCAGCAGCAGAGGGGACGTCCCCTACGAGCAGTACTTC. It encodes CASSRGDVPYEQYF.

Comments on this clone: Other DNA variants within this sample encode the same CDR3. The CDR3 DNA follows: TGTGCCAGCAGCCAAGATCCGGATTATGGCTACACCTTC. As protein: CASSQDPDYGYTF. The rearrangement joins TRBV4-2 to TRBJ1-2; D is ambiguous. Trimming shortened V by 0 bases and J by 5 bases, and 7 bases separated the two germline ends. CDR3 length: 13 residues. In germline, CDR1 is LGHNA, CDR2 YNFKEQ.

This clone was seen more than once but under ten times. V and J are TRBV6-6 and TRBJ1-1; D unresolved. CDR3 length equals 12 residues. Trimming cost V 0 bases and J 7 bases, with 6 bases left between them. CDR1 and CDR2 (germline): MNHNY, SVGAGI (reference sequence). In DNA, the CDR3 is TGTGCCAGCAGTTACTCGCTCGGTGAAGCTTTCTTT. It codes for CASSYSLGEAFF.

The CDR3 protein is CASSERGSDLGTQYF. DNA of the CDR3: TGTGCCAGCAGTGAAAGGGGGAGCGACCTTGGTACGCAGTATTTT. V usage is TRBV2 and J usage is TRBJ2-3, with D possibly being TRBD1 (6 bases). V was shortened by 2 bases and J by 8 bases, with 17 bases between the two germline ends. The germline gives CDR1 SNHLY, CDR2 FYNNEI. The CDR3 loop spans 15 amino acids.

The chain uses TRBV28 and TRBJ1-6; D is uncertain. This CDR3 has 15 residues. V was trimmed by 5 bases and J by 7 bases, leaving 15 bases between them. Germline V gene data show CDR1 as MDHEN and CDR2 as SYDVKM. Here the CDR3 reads CASSPSAGSNSPLHF. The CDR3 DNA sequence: TGTGCCAGCAGTCCCTCGGCGGGATCAAATTCACCCCTCCACTTT.

CDR3 sequence (DNA): TGTGCCAGCAGCTTCTTCGGGACAGGGGCTGGAAACACCATATATTTT. The encoded protein is CASSFFGTGAGNTIYF. The chain links TRBV7-2 to TRBJ1-3, with 10 bases fitting TRBD1. The CDR3 is made up of 16 amino acids. V shed 3 bases and J 2 bases; nucleotides not matched to a gene: 4. CDR1 is SGHTA and CDR2 is FQGNSA in the germline V gene.

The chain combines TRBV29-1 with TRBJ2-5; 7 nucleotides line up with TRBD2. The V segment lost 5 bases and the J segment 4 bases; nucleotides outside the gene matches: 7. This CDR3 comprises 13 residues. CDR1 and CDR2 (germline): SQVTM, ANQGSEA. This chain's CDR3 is CSVRTGGGETQYF. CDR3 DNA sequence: TGCAGCGTTCGAACAGGCGGGGGAGAGACCCAGTACTTC.

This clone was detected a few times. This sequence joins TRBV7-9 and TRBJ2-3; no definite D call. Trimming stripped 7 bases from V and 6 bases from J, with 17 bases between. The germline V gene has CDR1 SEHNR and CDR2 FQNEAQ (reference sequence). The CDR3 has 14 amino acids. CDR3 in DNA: TGTGCCAGCATCTCGCCCGGTAGACTGGATACGCAGTATTTT. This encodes CASISPGRLDTQYF.

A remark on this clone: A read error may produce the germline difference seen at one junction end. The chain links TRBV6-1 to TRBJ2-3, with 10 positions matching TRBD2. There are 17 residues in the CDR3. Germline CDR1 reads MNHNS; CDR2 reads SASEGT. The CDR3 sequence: CAISESVSGGRTDTQYF. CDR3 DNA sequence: TGTGCCATCAGTGAATCGGTTAGCGGGGGGCGCACAGATACGCAGTATTTT.

This CDR3 is CASRPGRSYEKLFF. CDR3 in DNA: TGTGCCAGCAGACCGGGACGGTCTTATGAAAAACTGTTTTTT. V usage is TRBV6-6 and J usage is TRBJ1-4; the D gene is possibly TRBD1 (5 bases). The CDR3 consists of 14 residues. Germline CDR1 reads MNHNY; CDR2 reads SVGAGI (reference sequence). Trimming pared 6 bases from V and 6 bases from J, leaving 14 bases between.

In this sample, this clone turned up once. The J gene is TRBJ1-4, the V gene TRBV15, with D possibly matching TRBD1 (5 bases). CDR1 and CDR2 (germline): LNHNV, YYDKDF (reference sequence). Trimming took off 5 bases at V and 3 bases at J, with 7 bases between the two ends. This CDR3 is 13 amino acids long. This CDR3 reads CATSGGANEKLFF. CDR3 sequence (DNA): TGTGCCACCAGCGGGGGGGCTAATGAAAAACTGTTTTTT.

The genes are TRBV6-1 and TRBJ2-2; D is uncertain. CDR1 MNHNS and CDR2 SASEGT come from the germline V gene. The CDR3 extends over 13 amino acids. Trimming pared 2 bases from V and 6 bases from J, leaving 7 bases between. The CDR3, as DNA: TGTGCCAGCAGTGAAACCAGCTCCGGGGAGCTGTTTTTT. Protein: CASSETSSGELFF.